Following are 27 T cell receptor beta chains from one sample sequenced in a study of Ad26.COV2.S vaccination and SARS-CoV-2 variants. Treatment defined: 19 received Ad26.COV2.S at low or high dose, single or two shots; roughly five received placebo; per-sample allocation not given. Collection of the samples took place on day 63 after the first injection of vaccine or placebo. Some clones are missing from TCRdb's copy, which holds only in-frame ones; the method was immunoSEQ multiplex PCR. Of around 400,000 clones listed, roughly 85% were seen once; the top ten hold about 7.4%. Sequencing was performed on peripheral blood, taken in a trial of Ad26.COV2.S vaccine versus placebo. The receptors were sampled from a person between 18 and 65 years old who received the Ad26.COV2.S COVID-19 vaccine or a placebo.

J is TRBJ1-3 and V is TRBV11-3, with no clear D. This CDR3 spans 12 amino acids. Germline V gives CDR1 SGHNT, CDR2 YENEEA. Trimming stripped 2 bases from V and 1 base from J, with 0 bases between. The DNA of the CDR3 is TGTGCCAGCAGCTTATCTGGAAACACCATATATTTT. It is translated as CASSLSGNTIYF.

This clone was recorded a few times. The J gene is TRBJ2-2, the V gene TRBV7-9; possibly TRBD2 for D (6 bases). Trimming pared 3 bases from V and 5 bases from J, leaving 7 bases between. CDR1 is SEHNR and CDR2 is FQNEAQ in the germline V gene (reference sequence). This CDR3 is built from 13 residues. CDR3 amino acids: CASSLGRTGELFF. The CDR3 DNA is TGTGCCAGCAGCTTGGGGAGGACCGGGGAGCTGTTTTTT.

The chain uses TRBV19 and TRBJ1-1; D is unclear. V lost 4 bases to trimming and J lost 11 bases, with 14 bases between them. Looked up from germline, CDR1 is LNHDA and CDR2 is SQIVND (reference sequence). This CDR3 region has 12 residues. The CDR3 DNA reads TGTGCCAGTAGTACTCTCCTACTACCGGCTTTCTTT. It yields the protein CASSTLLLPAFF.

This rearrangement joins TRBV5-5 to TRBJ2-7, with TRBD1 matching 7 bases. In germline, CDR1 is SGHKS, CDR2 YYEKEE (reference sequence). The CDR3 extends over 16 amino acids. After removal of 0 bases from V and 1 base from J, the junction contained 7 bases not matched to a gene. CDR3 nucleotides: TGTGCCAGCAGCTTGGGGGCGAGACAGGGATCCTACGAGCAGTACTTC. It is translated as CASSLGARQGSYEQYF.

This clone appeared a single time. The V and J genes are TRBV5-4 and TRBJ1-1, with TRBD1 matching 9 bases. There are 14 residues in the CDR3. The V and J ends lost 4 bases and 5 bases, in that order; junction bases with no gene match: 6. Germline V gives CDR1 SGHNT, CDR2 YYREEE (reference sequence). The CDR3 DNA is TGTGCCAGCAGCCGAGCGACAGGGGGGACTGAAGCTTTCTTT. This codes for CASSRATGGTEAFF.

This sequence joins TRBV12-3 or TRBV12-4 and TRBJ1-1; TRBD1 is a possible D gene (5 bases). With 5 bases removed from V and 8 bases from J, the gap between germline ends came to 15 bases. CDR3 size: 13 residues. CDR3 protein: CASSPGGGWEAFF. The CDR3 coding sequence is TGTGCCAGCAGTCCTGGGGGGGGGTGGGAAGCTTTCTTT.

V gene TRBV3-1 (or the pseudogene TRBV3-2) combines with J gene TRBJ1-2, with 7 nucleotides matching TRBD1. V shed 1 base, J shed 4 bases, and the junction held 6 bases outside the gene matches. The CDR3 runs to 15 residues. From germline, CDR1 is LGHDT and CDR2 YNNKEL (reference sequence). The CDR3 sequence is CASSQGGGGAYGYTF. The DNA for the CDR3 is TGTGCCAGCAGCCAAGGAGGAGGGGGCGCCTATGGCTACACCTTC.

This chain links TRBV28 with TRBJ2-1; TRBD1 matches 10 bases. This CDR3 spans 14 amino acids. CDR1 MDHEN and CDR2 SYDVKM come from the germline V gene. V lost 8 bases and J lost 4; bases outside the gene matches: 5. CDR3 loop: CASQTGGRYNEQFF. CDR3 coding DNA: TGTGCCAGCCAGACAGGGGGCAGGTACAATGAGCAGTTCTTC. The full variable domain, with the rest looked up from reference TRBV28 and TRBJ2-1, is DVKVTQSSRYLVKRTGEKVFLECVQDMDHENMFWYRQDPGLGLRLIYFSYDVKMKEKGDIPEGYSVSREKKERFSLILESASTNQTSMYLCASQTGGRYNEQFFGPGTRLTVL.

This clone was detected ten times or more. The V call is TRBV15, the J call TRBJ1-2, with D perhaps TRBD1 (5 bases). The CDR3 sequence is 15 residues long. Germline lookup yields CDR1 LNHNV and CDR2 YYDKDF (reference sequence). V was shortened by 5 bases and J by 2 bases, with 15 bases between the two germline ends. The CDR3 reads CATSRIREGNYGYTF. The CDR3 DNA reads TGTGCCACCAGCCGCATCAGGGAGGGGAACTATGGCTACACCTTC.

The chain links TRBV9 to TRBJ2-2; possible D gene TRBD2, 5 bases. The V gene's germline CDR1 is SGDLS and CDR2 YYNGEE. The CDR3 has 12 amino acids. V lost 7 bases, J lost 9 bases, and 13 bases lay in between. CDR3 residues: CASSVEGWELFF. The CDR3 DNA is TGTGCCAGCTCAGTAGAGGGTTGGGAGCTGTTTTTT.

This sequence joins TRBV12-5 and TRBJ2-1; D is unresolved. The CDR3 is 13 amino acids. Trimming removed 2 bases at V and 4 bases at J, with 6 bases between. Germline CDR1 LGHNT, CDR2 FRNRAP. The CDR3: CASGLPRYNEQFF. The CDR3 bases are TGTGCTAGTGGTTTGCCCAGGTACAATGAGCAGTTCTTC.

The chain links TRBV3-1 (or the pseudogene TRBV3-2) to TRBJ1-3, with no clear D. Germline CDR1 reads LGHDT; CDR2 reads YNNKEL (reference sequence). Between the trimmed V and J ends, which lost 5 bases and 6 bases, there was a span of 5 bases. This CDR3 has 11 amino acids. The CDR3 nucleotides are TGTGCCAGCAGCAACCTAAACACCATATATTTT. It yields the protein CASSNLNTIYF.

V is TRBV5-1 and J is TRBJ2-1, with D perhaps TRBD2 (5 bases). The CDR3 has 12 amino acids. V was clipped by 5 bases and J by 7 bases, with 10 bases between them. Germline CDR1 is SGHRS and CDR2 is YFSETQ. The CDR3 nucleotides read TGCGCCAGCAGTTCAGAGGGTAATGAGCAGTTCTTC. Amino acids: CASSSEGNEQFF.

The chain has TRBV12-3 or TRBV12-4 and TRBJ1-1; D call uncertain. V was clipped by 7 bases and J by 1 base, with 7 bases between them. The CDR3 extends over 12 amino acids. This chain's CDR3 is CASKYPNTEAFF. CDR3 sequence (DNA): TGTGCCAGCAAATACCCGAACACTGAAGCTTTCTTT.

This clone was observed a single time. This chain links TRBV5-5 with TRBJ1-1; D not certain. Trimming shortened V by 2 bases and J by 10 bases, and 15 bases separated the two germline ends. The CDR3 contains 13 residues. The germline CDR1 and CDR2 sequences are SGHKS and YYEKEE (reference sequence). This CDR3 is CASSLQPLWAAFF. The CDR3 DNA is TGTGCCAGCAGCTTACAGCCCCTATGGGCAGCTTTCTTT. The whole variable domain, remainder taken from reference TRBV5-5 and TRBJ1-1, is DAGVTQSPTHLIKTRGQQVTLRCSPISGHKSVSWYQQVLGQGPQFIFQYYEKEERGRGNFPDRFSARQFPNYSSELNVNALLLGDSALYLCASSLQPLWAAFFGQGTRLTVV.

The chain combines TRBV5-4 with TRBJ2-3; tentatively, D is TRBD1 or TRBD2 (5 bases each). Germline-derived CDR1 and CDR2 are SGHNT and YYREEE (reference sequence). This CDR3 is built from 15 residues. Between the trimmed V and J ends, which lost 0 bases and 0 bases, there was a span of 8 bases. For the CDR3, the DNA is TGTGCCAGCAGCTTGGCGGGACCTAGCACAGATACGCAGTATTTT. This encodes CASSLAGPSTDTQYF.

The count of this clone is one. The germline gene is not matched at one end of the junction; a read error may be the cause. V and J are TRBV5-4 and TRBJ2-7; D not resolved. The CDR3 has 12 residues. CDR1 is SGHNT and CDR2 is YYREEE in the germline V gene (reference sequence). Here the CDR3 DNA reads TGTGCCAGCAGCAGCGAGGACCGCCGACGAGAATTC. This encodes CASSSEDRRREF. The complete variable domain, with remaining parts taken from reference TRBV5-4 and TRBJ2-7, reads ETGVTQSPTHLIKTRGQQVTLRCSSQSGHNTVSWYQQALGQGPQFIFQYYREEENGRGNFPPRFSGLQFPNYSSELNVNALELDDSALYLCASSSEDRRREFGPGTRLTVT.

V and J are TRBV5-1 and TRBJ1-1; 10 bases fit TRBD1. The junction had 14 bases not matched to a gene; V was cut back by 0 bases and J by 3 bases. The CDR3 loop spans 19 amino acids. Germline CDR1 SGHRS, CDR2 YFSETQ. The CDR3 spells CASSLVSRDRGSGDTEAFF. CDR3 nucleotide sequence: TGCGCCAGCAGCTTGGTGTCCCGGGACAGGGGAAGTGGGGACACTGAAGCTTTCTTT.

The CDR3 sequence is CSVLVVSTDTQYF. The CDR3 DNA reads as TGCAGCGTTCTTGTAGTAAGCACAGATACGCAGTATTTT. The chain carries TRBV29-1 and TRBJ2-3; the D is unclear. CDR1 is SQVTM and CDR2 is ANQGSEA in the germline V gene. The CDR3 has 13 amino acids. V gave up 5 bases and J gave up 0 bases, with 9 bases separating them.

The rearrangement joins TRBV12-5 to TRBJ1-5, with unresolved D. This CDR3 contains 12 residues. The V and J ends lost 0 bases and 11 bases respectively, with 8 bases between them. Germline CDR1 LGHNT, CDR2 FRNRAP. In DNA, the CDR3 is TGTGCTAGTGGTTTGGTGGGTATGGCCCAGCATTTT. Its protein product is CASGLVGMAQHF.

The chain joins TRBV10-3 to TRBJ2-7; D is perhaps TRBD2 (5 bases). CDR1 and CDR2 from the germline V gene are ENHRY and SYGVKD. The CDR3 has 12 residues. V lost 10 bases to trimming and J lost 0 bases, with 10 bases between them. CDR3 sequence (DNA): TGTGCCACAACGGGAAACTCCTACGAGCAGTACTTC. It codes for CATTGNSYEQYF.

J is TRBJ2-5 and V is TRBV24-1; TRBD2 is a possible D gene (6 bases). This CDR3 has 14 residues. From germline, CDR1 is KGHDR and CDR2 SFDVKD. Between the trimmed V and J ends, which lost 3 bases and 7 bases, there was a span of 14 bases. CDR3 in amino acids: CATSDPLPGVTQYF. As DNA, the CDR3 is TGTGCCACCAGTGATCCCCTCCCGGGGGTGACCCAGTACTTC.

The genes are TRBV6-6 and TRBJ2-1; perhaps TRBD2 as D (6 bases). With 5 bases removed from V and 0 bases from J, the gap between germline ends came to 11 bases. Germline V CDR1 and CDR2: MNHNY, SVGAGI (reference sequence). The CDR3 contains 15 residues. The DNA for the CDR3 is TGTGCCAGCAGTACAACTAGCTTCTCCTACAATGAGCAGTTCTTC. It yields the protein CASSTTSFSYNEQFF.

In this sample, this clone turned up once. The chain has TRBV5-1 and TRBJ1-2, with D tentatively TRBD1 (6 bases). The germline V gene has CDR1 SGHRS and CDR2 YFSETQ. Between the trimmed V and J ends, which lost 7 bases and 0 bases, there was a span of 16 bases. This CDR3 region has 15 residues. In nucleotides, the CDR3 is TGCGCCAGCTCCCCAGGGGTCGAAGCTAACTATGGCTACACCTTC. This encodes CASSPGVEANYGYTF. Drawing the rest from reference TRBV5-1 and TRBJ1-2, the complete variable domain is KAGVTQTPRYLIKTRGQQVTLSCSPISGHRSVSWYQQTPGQGLQFLFEYFSETQRNKGNFPGRFSGRQFSNSRSEMNVSTLELGDSALYLCASSPGVEANYGYTFGSGTRLTVV.

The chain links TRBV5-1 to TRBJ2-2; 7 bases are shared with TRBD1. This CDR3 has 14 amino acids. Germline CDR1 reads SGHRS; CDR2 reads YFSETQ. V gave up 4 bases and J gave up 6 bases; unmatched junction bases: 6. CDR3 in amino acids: CASSTRQGAGELFF. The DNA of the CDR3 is TGCGCCAGCAGCACGAGACAGGGTGCCGGGGAGCTGTTTTTT.

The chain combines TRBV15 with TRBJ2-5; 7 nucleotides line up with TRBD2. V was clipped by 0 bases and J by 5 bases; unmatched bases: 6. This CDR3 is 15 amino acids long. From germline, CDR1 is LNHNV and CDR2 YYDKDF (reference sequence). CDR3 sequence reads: CATSRDVSGEETQYF. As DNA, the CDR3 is TGTGCCACCAGCAGAGATGTGAGCGGGGAGGAGACCCAGTACTTC.

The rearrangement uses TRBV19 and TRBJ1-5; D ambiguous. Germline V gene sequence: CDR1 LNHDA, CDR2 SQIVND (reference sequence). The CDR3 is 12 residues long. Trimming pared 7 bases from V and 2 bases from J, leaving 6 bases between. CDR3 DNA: TGTGCCAGTAACCTACGCAATCAGCCCCAGCATTTT. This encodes CASNLRNQPQHF. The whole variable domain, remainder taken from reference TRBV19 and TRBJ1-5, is DGGITQSPKYLFRKEGQNVTLSCEQNLNHDAMYWYRQDPGQGLRLIYYSQIVNDFQKGDIAEGYSVSREKKESFPLTVTSAQKNPTAFYLCASNLRNQPQHFGDGTRLSIL.